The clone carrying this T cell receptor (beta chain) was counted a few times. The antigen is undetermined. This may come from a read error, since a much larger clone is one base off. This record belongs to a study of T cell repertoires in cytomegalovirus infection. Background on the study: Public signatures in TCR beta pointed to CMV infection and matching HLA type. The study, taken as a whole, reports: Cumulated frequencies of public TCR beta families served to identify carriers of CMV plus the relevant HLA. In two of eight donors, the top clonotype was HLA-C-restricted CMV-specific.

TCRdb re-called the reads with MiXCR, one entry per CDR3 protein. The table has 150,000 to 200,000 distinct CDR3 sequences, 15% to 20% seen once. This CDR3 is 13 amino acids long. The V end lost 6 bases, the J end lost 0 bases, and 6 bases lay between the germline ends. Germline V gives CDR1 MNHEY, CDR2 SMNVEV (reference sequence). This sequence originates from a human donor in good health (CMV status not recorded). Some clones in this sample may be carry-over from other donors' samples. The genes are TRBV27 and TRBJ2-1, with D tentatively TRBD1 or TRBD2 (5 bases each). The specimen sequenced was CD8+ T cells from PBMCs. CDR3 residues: CASRGVSYNEQFF. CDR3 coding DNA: TGTGCCAGCAGGGGGGTCTCCTACAATGAGCAGTTCTTC.